The sequence of this T cell receptor (beta chain) was determined in a study of a mutant IDH1 vaccine in newly diagnosed glioma. Regarding the study as a whole: There seemed to be no relation between pseudoprogression and changes in top peripheral T cell clonotypes.

This clone was seen once. The antigen is undetermined. Germline assignment: CDR1 SGHNT and CDR2 YYREEE (reference sequence). The CDR3 has 14 amino acids. V was cut by 4 bases and J by 2 bases, with 13 bases left in between. Method: immunoSEQ multiplex PCR; TCRdb's copy keeps in-frame clones and lacks some. The table lists under 150,000 clones, almost 90% of them singletons. The time point: week 11, during vaccination. Mutant IDH1 20-mer peptide, at 300 ug, made up each vaccine dose, with topical imiquimod. The source is a woman in her fifties or sixties with glioma. The source material was PBMCs, sampled from a glioma patient whose treatment included an IDH1 peptide vaccine. The chain combines TRBV5-4 with TRBJ2-7; tentatively, D is TRBD1 (5 bases). This CDR3 is CASSKQDGTYEQYF. CDR3 nucleotide sequence: TGTGCCAGCAGCAAACAGGACGGTACCTACGAGCAGTACTTC.